Listed here are 5 T cell receptor beta chains from one sample, sequenced in a study of cytomegalovirus exposure and HLA in healthy donors. Researchers ran the PCR with 60 Vbeta and 13 Jbeta primers. Generated by immunoSEQ multiplex PCR, the TCRdb table keeps only in-frame clones and is missing some. The sample comprises about 130,000 clones, roughly four fifths of which are singletons, and approximately 2% rests with the top ten. The source material was PBMCs. All receptors come from a man aged 30 to 39 in good health and CMV-seronegative.

This chain's CDR3 is CASSYRGNEQFF. The CDR3 DNA is TGTGCCAGCAGCTACAGGGGCAATGAGCAGTTCTTC. The V and J genes are TRBV7-9 and TRBJ2-1; 7 bases match TRBD1. The junction had 0 bases not matched to a gene; V was cut back by 4 bases and J by 6 bases. From germline, CDR1 is SEHNR and CDR2 FQNEAQ (reference sequence). The CDR3 consists of 12 residues.

The rearrangement links TRBV5-6 to TRBJ2-3, with D maybe TRBD1 (6 bases). The CDR3 is made up of 13 amino acids. Germline CDR1 reads SGHDT; CDR2 reads YYEEEE. Trimming removed 2 bases from V and 3 bases from J, with 7 bases in between. As DNA, the CDR3 is TGTGCCAGCAGCTTCAGGGGTACAGATACGCAGTATTTT. Its protein is CASSFRGTDTQYF.

The chain is built from TRBV11-3 and TRBJ2-1, with D unresolved. Per the germline V gene, CDR1 is SGHNT and CDR2 is YENEEA. The CDR3 is made up of 13 amino acids. V lost 5 bases and J 8 bases, leaving 13 bases between the germline ends. This CDR3 is CASSPRSGHEQFF. The CDR3 region has the DNA TGTGCCAGCAGCCCAAGATCAGGTCATGAGCAGTTCTTC.

The rearrangement uses TRBV29-1 and TRBJ2-1; 9 bases fit TRBD2. Germline V CDR1 and CDR2: SQVTM, ANQGSEA. The J segment lost 3 bases and the V segment lost 4 bases, leaving 7 bases of the junction unmatched. The CDR3 sequence is 15 residues long. CDR3 loop: CSVAGLASFYNEQFF. Here the CDR3 DNA reads TGCAGCGTTGCCGGACTAGCGTCATTCTACAATGAGCAGTTCTTC.

The J gene is TRBJ1-5, the V gene TRBV2; perhaps TRBD1 as D (5 bases). The CDR3 loop spans 14 amino acids. The germline V gene has CDR1 SNHLY and CDR2 FYNNEI. Trimming took 4 bases from V and 0 from J, leaving 7 bases between them. The CDR3: CASSGRASNQPQHF. CDR3 nucleotide sequence: TGTGCCAGCAGTGGCAGGGCTAGCAATCAGCCCCAGCATTTT. Supplemented by reference TRBV2 and TRBJ1-5, the full variable domain reads EPEVTQTPSHQVTQMGQEVILRCVPISNHLYFYWYRQILGQKVEFLVSFYNNEISEKSEIFDDQFSVERPDGSNFTLKIRSTKLEDSAMYFCASSGRASNQPQHFGDGTRLSIL.